This TCR beta chain was identified in a study of T cell responses to AZD1222 COVID-19 vaccine. Method: immunoSEQ multiplex PCR; TCRdb's copy keeps in-frame clones and lacks some. The repertoire holds roughly 170,000 clones, roughly 92% seen once, with around 1.5% in the top ten. A remark on this clone: Its antigen is unidentified.

General study findings and limits: After two AZD1222 doses, spike-specific TCR breadth and depth rose versus day 0. Repertoire sampling occurred only after the peak T cell response. Donor demographics were predominantly white British with a female majority; clonal diversity may be underestimated.

The origin of this receptor is an adult who received the AZD1222 COVID-19 vaccine. The material sequenced was peripheral blood, taken 28 days after the second AZD1222 dose.

The CDR3 loop reads CASSKSKTGSSEAFF. The CDR3 region has the DNA TGTGCCAGCAGCAAATCAAAGACAGGGTCGTCCGAAGCTTTCTTT. The rearrangement links TRBV6-2 or TRBV6-3 to TRBJ1-1; 7 bases agree with TRBD1. The CDR3 runs to 15 residues. CDR1 MNHEY and CDR2 SVGEGT come from the germline V gene. V gave up 6 bases and J gave up 8 bases; unmatched junction bases: 15.